What follows is one T cell receptor beta chain and its context. The data derive from a study of blood T cell repertoires in COVID-19. Turning to the study itself: Whether acute or convalescent, the COVID-19 samples came from the United States, Italy and Spain.

Trimming took 3 bases from V and 4 from J, leaving 7 bases between them. Germline values: CDR1 SEHNR, CDR2 FQNEAQ (reference sequence). The CDR3 runs to 12 residues. Data came from immunoSEQ multiplex PCR; TCRdb stores just in-frame clones and leaves some out. The data contain 110,000 or so clones, 84% of them singletons. The specimen sequenced was peripheral blood. This clonotype was sampled from a woman in her thirties or forties with acute or convalescent COVID-19. This sequence joins TRBV7-9 and TRBJ2-7; a weak D match, TRBD2 (6 bases). Written as DNA, the CDR3 is TGTGCCAGCAGCTTCGGACTATACGAGCAGTACTTC. It yields the protein CASSFGLYEQYF.